This TCR beta chain was sequenced in a study of T cell repertoires in cytomegalovirus infection. The V gene's germline CDR1 is MNHEY and CDR2 SVGEGT. This CDR3 spans 17 amino acids. V lost 0 bases to trimming and J lost 2 bases, with 15 bases between them. This clonotype was counted only a few times. TCRdb analysed the reads with MiXCR anew, one entry per CDR3 protein. Of 310,000 or so distinct CDR3 sequences in the sample, roughly 15% were seen once. The sequenced sample was PBMCs. The chain links TRBV6-2 or TRBV6-3 to TRBJ2-3; D is possibly TRBD1 or TRBD2 (6 bases each). The receptor was isolated from a human donor in good health (CMV status not recorded). Some clones in this sample may be carry-over from other donors' samples. The CDR3 region has the DNA TGTGCCAGCAGTTACTCCTTCGGGGGCAGGGACACAGATACGCAGTATTTT. Amino acids: CASSYSFGGRDTDTQYF.